This entry features one T cell receptor beta chain sequence. The data were obtained in a study of cytomegalovirus exposure and HLA in healthy donors. Donors sampled were nominally healthy, though unrecorded immune exposures were likely. This PCR relied on a set of 60 Vbeta primers and 13 Jbeta primers. Generated by immunoSEQ multiplex PCR, the TCRdb table keeps only in-frame clones and is missing some. The data hold 140,000 to 150,000 clones, with over 65% observed a single time. This CDR3 contains 14 residues. V dropped 0 bases and J dropped 3 bases, with 7 bases sitting between them. CDR1 is SGDLS, CDR2 YYNGEE, per germline.

The TCR was taken from a female donor in good health and CMV-seronegative. The chain has TRBV9 and TRBJ2-1; D unresolved. The sample comprised PBMCs. The CDR3 is CASSVAPVYNEQFF. CDR3 coding DNA: TGTGCCAGCAGCGTAGCTCCAGTCTACAATGAGCAGTTCTTC.